A selection of T cell receptor beta chains follows, all from one sample in a study of blood T cell repertoires in COVID-19. TCRdb's copy holds only in-frame clones and misses some; the assay was immunoSEQ multiplex PCR. The data contain a few hundred thousand clones, 75% to 90% of them singletons. Input material: peripheral blood. The source of these receptors is a woman aged 18 to 35 with acute or convalescent COVID-19. Both conserved end residues are part of each CDR3.

j_gene | len | v_gene | CDR3aa
TRBJ2-3 | 14 | TRBV2 | CASSSVRGSDTQYF
TRBJ2-2 | 12 | TRBV28 | CASNSGAGELFF
TRBJ2-1 | 16 | TRBV10-2 | CASREAQRGGYNEQFF
TRBJ2-5 | 16 | TRBV5-1 | CASSLPSGRSQETQYF
TRBJ2-1 | 17 | TRBV7-8 | CASSLDRASGTKDEQFF
TRBJ1-1 | 11 | TRBV4-1 | CASSQDSEAFF
TRBJ2-1 | 17 | TRBV19 | CASLGIAGNYRYNEQFF
TRBJ2-2 | 18 | TRBV2 | CASSWETSGGDYTGELFF
TRBJ1-2 | 13 | TRBV6-4 | CASTPGQGRGYTF
TRBJ2-3 | 17 | TRBV5-1 | CASSLWDRVPNTDTQYF
TRBJ2-3 | 14 | TRBV28 | CASSEDKGTDTQYF
TRBJ2-1 | 15 | TRBV9 | CASSVVEGANNEQFF
TRBJ1-1 | 16 | TRBV2 | CASSEQGIWMNTEAFF
TRBJ2-2 | 15 | TRBV5-4 | CASSLGSGGSGELFF
TRBJ2-5 | 13 | TRBV2 | CASMGGPQETQYF
TRBJ1-2 | 13 | TRBV25-1 | CASSQGADYGYTF
TRBJ2-2 | 14 | TRBV30 | CAWRVGTGYGELFF
TRBJ2-1 | 14 | TRBV28 | CASSLRIKGKGQFF
TRBJ1-2 | 15 | TRBV2 | CASTVYKGGAEGYTF
TRBJ2-3 | 14 | TRBV6-5 | CASRVAGATDTQYF
TRBJ1-1 | 14 | TRBV7-2 | CASSFQRENTEAFF
TRBJ1-5 | 16 | TRBV1 | CTSSQEIWEGNQPQHF
TRBJ1-2 | 15 | TRBV4-2 | CASSQDPGPGVGYTF
TRBJ1-6 | 17 | TRBV6-2/TRBV6-3 | CASSYSPGGAYNSPLHF
TRBJ1-2 | 16 | TRBV2 | CASSEGPGDREDGYTF
TRBJ2-2 | 14 | TRBV11-3 | CASRARGGTGELFF
TRBJ2-3 | 14 | TRBV7-3 | CASSFSGSTDTQYF
TRBJ2-7 | 11 | TRBV20-1 | CSAIADWEQYF
TRBJ1-2 | 14 | TRBV5-1 | CASSMDRGEYGYTF
TRBJ1-2 | 14 | TRBV6-5 | CASSYAEERSGYTF
TRBJ1-1 | 13 | TRBV4-1 | CASSLQVNTEAFF
TRBJ2-7 | 18 | TRBV5-6 | CASSPGTSGSEGSYEQYF
TRBJ1-1 | 12 | TRBV6-5 | CASTPDRHEAFF
TRBJ2-2 | 16 | TRBV19 | CASTPSGRALTGELFF
TRBJ2-1 | 14 | TRBV7-8 | CASSLGGFGDEQFF
TRBJ2-1 | 15 | TRBV6-5 | CASIFAGLDYNEQFF
TRBJ1-4 | 13 | TRBV12-3/TRBV12-4 | CASKRRTNEKLFF
TRBJ1-2 | 13 | TRBV6-5 | CASSLDRNYGYTF
TRBJ2-5 | 15 | TRBV6-6 | CASSYMTARGETQYF
TRBJ1-2 | 13 | TRBV7-9 | CASSLASSYGYTF